Below are 17 T cell receptor beta chains sequenced from a single sample in a study of tumor-infiltrating lymphocytes in primary liver carcinoma. TCR beta cDNA came from roughly 0.45 ug total RNA, primed with a constant-region primer. Three nested multiplex PCR rounds of slightly modified ARM-PCR generated TCR beta libraries. With TRBV1-TRBV30 forward primers and a C-beta reverse primer, the first two PCR rounds were run for about 10 cycles each. TCRdb re-called the multiplex PCR reads through MiXCR, storing one row per CDR3 protein. This table holds some 180,000 distinct CDR3 sequences, less than 65% found once. Alongside blood RNA obtained from unsorted whole blood, germline DNA was also extracted. Specimen: peripheral blood. The receptors come from a man aged 35-49 years with primary liver carcinoma and hepatitis B virus infection.

The chain carries TRBV12-3 or TRBV12-4 and TRBJ1-1, with TRBD1 matching over 9 bases. V gave up 2 bases and J gave up 7 bases; unmatched junction bases: 2. The CDR3 contains 13 residues. CDR3 residues: CASSLTGQGEAFF. CDR3 in DNA: TGTGCCAGCAGTTTAACGGGACAGGGTGAAGCTTTCTTT.

This clonotype was counted only a few times. The CDR3 region has the DNA TGTGCCAGCAGCCATGGGGGGAACACTGAAGCTTTCTTT. Its translation is CASSHGGNTEAFF. The chain employs TRBV7-3 and TRBJ1-1; a weak D match, TRBD1 (5 bases). Germline CDR1 reads SGHTA; CDR2 reads FQGTGA. V lost 5 bases to trimming and J lost 1 base, with 8 bases between them. This CDR3 is 13 amino acids long. Full variable domain (missing parts from reference TRBV7-3 and TRBJ1-1): GAGVSQTPSNKVTEKGKYVELRCDPISGHTALYWYRQSLGQGPEFLIYFQGTGAADDSGLPNDRFFAVRPEGSVSTLKIQRTERGDSAVYLCASSHGGNTEAFFGQGTRLTVV.

This clonotype was detected only once. Mismatch with germline at one junction end may stem from a read error. This sequence joins TRBV6-6 and TRBJ1-4; D not resolved. The CDR3 contains 17 residues. From germline, CDR1 is MNHNY and CDR2 SVGAGI (reference sequence). Written as DNA, the CDR3 is TGTGACAGCAACCGCTACGTGTTGGGTGCCACTAATGAAAAACTGTTTTTC. It codes for CDSNRYVLGATNEKLFF.

The chain uses TRBV29-1 and TRBJ2-3, with D perhaps TRBD2 (5 bases). Germline CDR1 is SQVTM and CDR2 is ANQGSEA. The V gene lost 5 bases and the J gene lost 4 bases, with 7 bases spanning the gap. CDR3 size: 11 residues. DNA for the CDR3: TGCAGCGTTAGGACTCCAGATACGCAGTATTTT. Translation: CSVRTPDTQYF.

The table lists this clonotype with a few counts. This may be a read error, as it is one base from a much larger clone. This sequence joins TRBV11-2 and TRBJ1-2; D is ambiguous. This CDR3 has 15 residues. CDR1 is SGHAT and CDR2 is FQNNGV in the germline V gene. CDR3 residues: CTSSLGRDPFEGYTF. CDR3 sequence (DNA): TGTACCAGCAGCTTAGGAAGGGATCCCTTTGAGGGCTACACCTTC.

J is TRBJ2-1 and V is TRBV7-8, with 10 bases fitting TRBD1. CDR3 length equals 15 residues. Germline loops: CDR1 SGHVS, CDR2 FQNEAQ. The junction had 3 bases not matched to a gene; V was cut back by 3 bases and J by 4 bases. The CDR3 here is CASSFRTGGYNEQFF. Here the CDR3 DNA reads TGTGCCAGCAGCTTCAGGACAGGGGGTTACAATGAGCAGTTCTTC.

This clonotype appeared a single time. A junction boundary mismatches the germline segment, possibly from a read error. The rearrangement links TRBV6-6 to TRBJ1-5; D is perhaps TRBD1 (5 bases). This CDR3 contains 18 residues. CDR1 MNHNY and CDR2 SVGAGI come from the germline V gene (reference sequence). This chain's CDR3 is CTSSYGAGRELSNQPKHF. In nucleotides, the CDR3 is TGTACCAGCAGTTACGGGGCAGGAAGGGAGCTCAGCAATCAGCCCAAGCATTTT.

The rearrangement joins TRBV29-1 to TRBJ2-4; either TRBD1 or TRBD2 may fit D (6 bases each). Trimming removed 4 bases from V and 6 bases from J, with 19 bases in between. This CDR3 is built from 15 residues. Germline values: CDR1 SQVTM, CDR2 ANQGSEA. For the CDR3, the DNA is TGCAGCGTTGTAACAATGCGGGGACACCCAAACATTCAGTACTTC. Translating gives CSVVTMRGHPNIQYF.

The V gene is TRBV14, the J gene TRBJ2-7; TRBD2 agrees at 8 bases. In germline, CDR1 is SGHDN, CDR2 FVKESK. Trimming cost V 5 bases and J 7 bases; bases outside gene matches: 16. This CDR3 contains 16 residues. CDR3 residues: CASSITTSGALREQYF. In DNA, the CDR3 is TGTGCCAGCAGCATTACTACTAGCGGTGCTTTACGAGAGCAGTACTTC.

J is TRBJ2-1 and V is TRBV11-2; 7 bases are shared with TRBD2. Germline assignment: CDR1 SGHAT and CDR2 FQNNGV. Trimming cost V 8 bases and J 10 bases; bases outside gene matches: 20. The CDR3 extends over 16 amino acids. The CDR3 region has the DNA TGTGCCAGCGTCTCTAATAACGGGACTATCGTGACAGAGCAGTTCTTC. This encodes CASVSNNGTIVTEQFF.

This clonotype was counted only a few times. The V gene is TRBV6-1, the J gene TRBJ1-5; D ambiguous. The CDR3 totals 9 residues. Trimming left V 6 bases short and J 7 bases short, with 1 base between. Germline CDR1 is MNHNS and CDR2 is SASEGT. This chain's CDR3 is CASSQPQHF. CDR3 nucleotides: TGTGCCAGCAGCCAGCCCCAGCATTTT.

In regard to this clonotype: The CDR3 ends on some other residue instead of the conserved phenylalanine or tryptophan, so this is likely a read error. V is TRBV10-3 and J is TRBJ2-7; 11 bases fit TRBD2. The J segment lost 3 bases and the V segment lost 4 bases, leaving 11 bases of the junction unmatched. The CDR3 has 17 residues. Germline CDR1 is ENHRY and CDR2 is SYGVKD. CDR3 residues: CAISGSGTSGGVYEQYS. CDR3 DNA sequence: TGTGCCATCAGTGGATCCGGGACTAGCGGAGGGGTCTACGAGCAGTACTCC.

The chain combines TRBV6-1 with TRBJ2-3; 7 bases are shared with TRBD1. J lost 0 bases, V lost 6 bases, and 6 bases had no gene match. The CDR3 spans 15 residues. CDR1 and CDR2 from the germline V gene are MNHNS and SASEGT. The CDR3 sequence is CASRPGQASTDTQYF. The CDR3 bases are TGTGCCAGCAGGCCCGGACAGGCTAGCACAGATACGCAGTATTTT.

V gene TRBV6-1 combines with J gene TRBJ2-7; TRBD1 agrees at 7 bases. The CDR3 has 13 amino acids. Germline CDR1 MNHNS, CDR2 SASEGT. The J segment lost 4 bases and the V segment lost 6 bases, leaving 6 bases of the junction unmatched. CDR3 region: CASRLTGSYEQYF. In nucleotides, the CDR3 is TGTGCCAGCAGGCTGACAGGGTCGTACGAGCAGTACTTC.

V gene TRBV29-1 combines with J gene TRBJ1-2; 10 bases are shared with TRBD1. Trimming took 4 bases from V and 5 from J; bases not matched to a gene: 4. The CDR3 covers 13 residues. The V gene's germline CDR1 is SQVTM and CDR2 ANQGSEA. The CDR3 loop is CSVAQGQGYGYTF. The CDR3 DNA follows: TGCAGCGTTGCTCAGGGACAGGGGTATGGCTACACCTTC.

This clonotype was detected many times. V and J are TRBV11-2 and TRBJ2-1; D unclear. This CDR3 is built from 14 residues. Germline V CDR1 and CDR2: SGHAT, FQNNGV. V lost 1 base and J 5 bases, leaving 9 bases between the germline ends. CDR3 region: CASSLVQENNEQFF. CDR3 nucleotides: TGTGCCAGCAGCTTAGTGCAGGAGAACAATGAGCAGTTCTTC. Based on the CDR3 plus reference TRBV11-2 and TRBJ2-1, the full variable domain is EAGVAQSPRYKIIEKRQSVAFWCNPISGHATLYWYQQILGQGPKLLIQFQNNGVVDDSQLPKDRFSAERLKGVDSTLKIQPAKLEDSAVYLCASSLVQENNEQFFGPGTRLTVL.

This chain connects TRBV14 to TRBJ2-1, with D perhaps TRBD2 (5 bases). Germline V gene sequence: CDR1 SGHDN, CDR2 FVKESK. CDR3 length: 13 residues. V was shortened by 5 bases and J by 3 bases, with 8 bases between the two germline ends. CDR3 residues: CASSFTSYNEQFF. As DNA, the CDR3 is TGTGCCAGCAGCTTCACTAGCTACAATGAGCAGTTCTTC.